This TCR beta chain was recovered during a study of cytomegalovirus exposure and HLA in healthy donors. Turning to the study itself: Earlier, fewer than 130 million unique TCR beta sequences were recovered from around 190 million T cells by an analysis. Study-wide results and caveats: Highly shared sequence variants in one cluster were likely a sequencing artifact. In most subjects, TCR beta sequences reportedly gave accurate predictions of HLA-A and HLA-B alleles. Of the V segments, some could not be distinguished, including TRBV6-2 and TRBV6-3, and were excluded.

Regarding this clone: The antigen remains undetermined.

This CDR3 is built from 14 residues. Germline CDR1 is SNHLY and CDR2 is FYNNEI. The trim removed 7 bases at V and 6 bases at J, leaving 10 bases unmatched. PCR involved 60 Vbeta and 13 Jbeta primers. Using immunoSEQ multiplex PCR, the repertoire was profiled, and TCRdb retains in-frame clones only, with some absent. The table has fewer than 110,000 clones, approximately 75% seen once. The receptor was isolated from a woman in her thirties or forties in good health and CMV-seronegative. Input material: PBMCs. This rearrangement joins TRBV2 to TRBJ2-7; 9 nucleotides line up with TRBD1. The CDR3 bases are TGTGCCAGCACCTACGACAGGGGGTTCGCCGAGCAGTACTTC. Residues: CASTYDRGFAEQYF.